Included here is one T cell receptor (beta chain) sequence, with context. These data are taken from a study of blood T cell repertoires in COVID-19. Study details: COVID-19 samples collected from the United States, Italy and Spain covered acute and convalescent phases. From T cells, B-cell-depleted T cells, or PBMCs came the material, which was cDNA or gDNA.

This CDR3 has 17 amino acids. Germline V CDR1 and CDR2: SGDLS, YYNGEE. V shed 4 bases and J 2 bases; nucleotides not matched to a gene: 8. The protocol was immunoSEQ multiplex PCR, while the TCRdb copy is restricted to in-frame clones and leaves out a portion. The sample contains 110,000 to 150,000 clones, around 73% of which appear only once. This TCR was recovered from a woman aged 45-65 years who had recovered from COVID-19. The chain carries TRBV9 and TRBJ2-1, with 11 bases aligning to TRBD2. Sequencing was done on a sample of PBMCs or T cells enriched from blood (not recorded which). The CDR3 protein is CASSLRLAGGPYNEQFF. The CDR3 region has the DNA TGTGCCAGCAGCCTGAGGCTAGCGGGGGGACCCTACAATGAGCAGTTCTTC. The entire variable domain, with the rest obtained from reference TRBV9 and TRBJ2-1, is as follows: DSGVTQTPKHLITATGQRVTLRCSPRSGDLSVYWYQQSLDQGLQFLIQYYNGEERAKGNILERFSAQQFPDLHSELNLSSLELGDSALYFCASSLRLAGGPYNEQFFGPGTRLTVL.